The 5 T cell receptor beta chains below were found in one sample sequenced in a study of CD8 T cells in ankylosing spondylitis. TCRdb analysed the 5' RACE reads with MiXCR anew, one entry per CDR3 protein. The table lists approximately 140,000 distinct CDR3 sequences, 9.3% of them singletons. Source material: blood, either unsorted or a sorted T cell fraction (not recorded which). The receptors derive from a male donor with ankylosing spondylitis or in good health (not recorded which).

The V gene is TRBV11-2, the J gene TRBJ2-1; the D gene is possibly TRBD2 (5 bases). The CDR3 is 18 residues long. With 7 bases removed from V and 0 bases from J, the gap between germline ends came to 22 bases. Germline V lookup: CDR1 SGHAT, CDR2 FQNNGV. The DNA of the CDR3 is TGTGCCAGCACCGAGTTCTGGCGGGCCTCGAGCTCCTACAATGAGCAGTTCTTC. This gives the protein CASTEFWRASSSYNEQFF.

There are many counts of this clonotype. In DNA form, the CDR3 reads TGTGCCAGCAGGATCAGTCCGGGACAGGGGGACACTGAAGCTTTCTTT. Translating gives CASRISPGQGDTEAFF. The V gene is TRBV28, the J gene TRBJ1-1, with TRBD1 matching over 11 bases. Per germline, CDR1 MDHEN and CDR2 SYDVKM. The CDR3 is 16 amino acids. The junction had 9 bases not matched to a gene; V was cut back by 6 bases and J by 3 bases.

J is TRBJ1-1 and V is TRBV20-1; TRBD1 matches 7 bases. The CDR3 spans 16 residues. The junction had 13 bases not matched to a gene; V was cut back by 1 base and J by 5 bases. Germline V gives CDR1 DFQATT, CDR2 SNEGSKA (reference sequence). CDR3 nucleotides: TGCAGTGCTAGAGGCAATATTGCGACAGGGACGACTGAAGCTTTCTTT. Its translation is CSARGNIATGTTEAFF.

This clonotype occurred many times. The rearrangement joins TRBV29-1 to TRBJ2-1; 10 bases fit TRBD2. The trim removed 8 bases at V and 4 bases at J, leaving 11 bases unmatched. CDR1 and CDR2 (germline): SQVTM, ANQGSEA. This CDR3 has 15 amino acids. The CDR3 DNA is TGCAGCTGTCTAGCGGGAGACCCGCGGTACAATGAGCAGTTCTTC. Its protein product is CSCLAGDPRYNEQFF.

This clonotype was counted many times. The chain combines TRBV5-1 with TRBJ1-5, with D possibly being TRBD1 (5 bases). Looked up from germline, CDR1 is SGHRS and CDR2 is YFSETQ. This CDR3 has 15 residues. Trimming cost V 5 bases and J 2 bases, with 14 bases left between them. The CDR3 loop is CASSPDGGGNQPQHF. The CDR3 bases are TGCGCCAGCAGTCCGGACGGGGGGGGCAATCAGCCCCAGCATTTT. The full variable domain, with the rest looked up from reference TRBV5-1 and TRBJ1-5, is KAGVTQTPRYLIKTRGQQVTLSCSPISGHRSVSWYQQTPGQGLQFLFEYFSETQRNKGNFPGRFSGRQFSNSRSEMNVSTLELGDSALYLCASSPDGGGNQPQHFGDGTRLSIL.